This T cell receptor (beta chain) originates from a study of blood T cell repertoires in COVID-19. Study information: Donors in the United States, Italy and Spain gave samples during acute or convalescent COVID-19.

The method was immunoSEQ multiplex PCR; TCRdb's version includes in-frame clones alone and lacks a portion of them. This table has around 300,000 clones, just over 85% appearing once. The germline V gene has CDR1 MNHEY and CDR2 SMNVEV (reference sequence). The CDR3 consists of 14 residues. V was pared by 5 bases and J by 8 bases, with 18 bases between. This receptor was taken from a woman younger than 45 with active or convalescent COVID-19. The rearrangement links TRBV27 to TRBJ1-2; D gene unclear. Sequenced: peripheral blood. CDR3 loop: CASSGELGRRGYTF. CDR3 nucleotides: TGTGCCAGCAGTGGGGAGTTGGGCCGAAGGGGCTACACCTTC.